The T cell receptor (beta chain) under discussion was sequenced for a study of T cell responses to AZD1222 COVID-19 vaccine. This clone turned up a few times. Germline-derived CDR1 and CDR2 are KGHSH and LQKENI. CDR3 length: 12 residues. Trimming left V 3 bases short and J 8 bases short, with 8 bases between. Sequenced by immunoSEQ multiplex PCR; TCRdb stores in-frame clones only, minus some. The repertoire holds tens of thousands of clones, with 89% as singletons. Here the sequenced sample was peripheral blood, taken 28 days after the second AZD1222 dose. The chain employs TRBV18 and TRBJ1-5; D is unclear. This clonotype originated in an adult who received the AZD1222 COVID-19 vaccine. Here the CDR3 DNA reads TGTGCCAGCTCACCCGGGAGTGAGCCCCAGCATTTT. Its translation: CASSPGSEPQHF.